This is a list of T cell receptor beta chains from one sample in a study of OX40 agonist ivuxolimab in advanced cancers. Method: immunoSEQ multiplex PCR; TCRdb's copy keeps in-frame clones and lacks some. The sample holds tens of thousands of clones; around nine tenths are singletons and the top ten take 1.5% to 2%. This material consisted of CD4+ or CD8+ T cells sorted from blood, taken in a trial of the OX40 agonist ivuxolimab. The receptors come from an adult with an advanced solid tumor such as melanoma, head and neck, liver or kidney cancer. CDR3s include the opening cysteine and the closing phenylalanine or tryptophan. Each record gives: J gene, V gene, D gene, clone size, CDR3 protein, CDR3 DNA. A D gene is named only where the DNA matches it firmly. Where a row states a size, it is once, few, many or the class of an expanded clone; other rows omit it.

>TRBJ2-6|TRBV19|NA|few
CASSKGHSGANVLTF
TGTGCCAGTAGTAAGGGACACTCTGGGGCCAACGTCCTGACTTTC
>TRBJ2-2|TRBV5-8|TRBD1|NA
CASSSRYRGTGELFF
TGTGCCAGCAGCTCGAGATACAGGGGCACCGGGGAGCTGTTTTTT
>TRBJ2-5|TRBV10-1|NA|NA
CASSPLAEETQYF
TGCGCCAGCAGTCCACTAGCAGAAGAGACCCAGTACTTC
>TRBJ2-7|TRBV10-2|NA|few
CASRDGPYEQYF
TGCGCCAGCAGGGACGGACCCTACGAGCAGTACTTC
>TRBJ2-7|TRBV19|TRBD1|NA
CASKGPGGTGEQYF
TGTGCCAGTAAGGGGCCAGGGGGAACGGGCGAGCAGTACTTC
>TRBJ2-1|TRBV5-1|NA|few
CASSLGRVDEQFF
TGCGCCAGCAGCTTGGGTCGGGTTGATGAGCAGTTCTTC
>TRBJ1-2|TRBV30|NA|once
CALGDQNNYGYTF
TGTGCCTTGGGGGACCAAAATAACTATGGCTACACCTTC
>TRBJ1-2|TRBV6-1|NA|NA
CASSETTGYTF
TGTGCCAGCAGTGAGACAACTGGCTACACCTTC
>TRBJ2-5|TRBV18|TRBD1|NA
CASSSGQGQETQYF
TGTGCCAGCTCATCTGGACAGGGTCAAGAGACCCAGTACTTC
>TRBJ1-2|TRBV7-9|TRBD1|NA
CASSRGTGGTNYGYTF
TGTGCCAGCAGCCGAGGGACAGGGGGCACTAACTATGGCTACACCTTC
>TRBJ2-2|TRBV2|TRBD2|NA
CASSRLAPKNTGELFF
TGTGCCAGCAGCCGACTAGCTCCAAAGAACACCGGGGAGCTGTTTTTT
>TRBJ2-5|TRBV5-5|NA|NA
CASSSGWGRETQYF
TGTGCCAGCAGCTCTGGCTGGGGGCGAGAGACCCAGTACTTC
>TRBJ1-6|TRBV13|NA|NA
CASSLGQGMGNSPLHF
TGTGCCAGCAGCTTAGGCCAGGGTATGGGTAATTCACCCCTCCACTTT
>TRBJ1-1|TRBV2|TRBD1|NA
CASSRTGNGNTEAFF
TGTGCCAGCAGTCGGACAGGGAATGGGAACACTGAAGCTTTCTTT
>TRBJ1-2|TRBV6-5|NA|NA
CASSPGAYGYTF
TGTGCCAGCAGCCCCGGGGCCTATGGCTACACCTTC
>TRBJ1-1|TRBV5-1|NA|once
CASSPGQGMNTEAFF
TGCGCCAGCAGCCCCGGGCAGGGAATGAACACTGAAGCTTTCTTT
>TRBJ2-6|TRBV5-1|NA|once
CASSLGGARSGANVLTF
TGCGCCAGCAGCTTGGGAGGGGCAAGGTCTGGGGCCAACGTCCTGACTTTC
>TRBJ2-5|TRBV11-2|TRBD2|NA
CASSLVPSPGGETQYF
TGTGCCAGCAGCTTAGTCCCCTCCCCGGGGGGGGAGACCCAGTACTTC
>TRBJ1-1|TRBV19|NA|NA
CASSIWANTEAFF
TGTGCCAGTAGTATCTGGGCGAACACTGAAGCTTTCTTT
>TRBJ2-7|TRBV27|TRBD2|NA
CASSLASGRFYEQYF
TGTGCCAGCAGTTTAGCTAGCGGGAGATTCTACGAGCAGTACTTC
>TRBJ2-3|TRBV11-3|TRBD2|once
CASSMGTSGTTDTQYF
TGTGCCAGCAGCATGGGGACTAGCGGGACTACAGATACGCAGTATTTT
>TRBJ2-1|TRBV7-6|TRBD1|NA
CASSSRQGAGNEQFF
TGTGCCAGCAGCTCCAGACAGGGGGCAGGCAATGAGCAGTTCTTC
>TRBJ2-3|TRBV20-1|NA|once
CSVPGSDTQYF
TGCAGTGTACCCGGTTCAGATACGCAGTATTTT
>TRBJ2-1|TRBV7-3|TRBD2|NA
CASSLSPSGGPLHEQFF
TGTGCCAGCAGCTTATCCCCTAGCGGGGGCCCGTTGCATGAGCAGTTCTTC
>TRBJ2-2|TRBV9|NA|once
CASSPRAERGELFF
TGTGCCAGCAGCCCCCGGGCGGAAAGGGGGGAGCTGTTTTTT
>TRBJ2-1|TRBV6-6|TRBD2|few
CATLSGGPYNEQFF
TGTGCCACCCTGAGCGGGGGCCCCTACAATGAGCAGTTCTTC
>TRBJ2-7|TRBV9|NA|NA
CASSSQGYEQYF
TGTGCCAGCAGCTCACAGGGCTACGAGCAGTACTTC
>TRBJ1-5|TRBV30|NA|once
CAWTSGGNQPQHF
TGTGCCTGGACCTCCGGGGGCAATCAGCCCCAGCATTTT
>TRBJ2-3|TRBV7-6|TRBD1|NA
CASSLFRQGATDTQYF
TGTGCCAGCAGCTTATTCCGACAGGGAGCCACAGATACGCAGTATTTT
>TRBJ2-2|TRBV5-1|NA|once
CASSLGGANTGELFF
TGCGCCAGCAGCCTCGGGGGAGCGAACACCGGGGAGCTGTTTTTT
>TRBJ2-2|TRBV6-1|TRBD1|NA
CASRIQGTTGELFF
TGTGCCAGCAGGATACAGGGGACCACCGGGGAGCTGTTTTTT
>TRBJ2-2|TRBV19|NA|NA
CASSMKLTISGELFF
TGTGCCAGTAGTATGAAGCTAACCATATCCGGGGAGCTGTTTTTT
>TRBJ1-2|TRBV19|NA|NA
CASIPRGGPGYGYTF
TGTGCCAGTATCCCACGGGGGGGACCGGGCTATGGCTACACCTTC
>TRBJ1-5|TRBV7-2|TRBD1|NA
CASSYGQGGQPQHF
TGTGCCAGCAGCTATGGACAGGGGGGTCAGCCCCAGCATTTT
>TRBJ2-7|TRBV19|TRBD1|NA
CASTGQGAGEQYF
TGTGCCAGTACCGGACAGGGGGCTGGCGAGCAGTACTTC
>TRBJ1-5|TRBV21-1|NA|NA
CASSTPDGAQPQHF
TGTGCCAGCAGCACCCCCGACGGGGCTCAGCCCCAGCATTTT
>TRBJ2-7|TRBV5-6|TRBD1|NA
CASSLAGQVNSYEQYF
TGTGCCAGCAGCTTAGCCGGACAGGTGAACTCCTACGAGCAGTACTTC
>TRBJ2-3|TRBV5-1|NA|NA
CASSLTRDTQYF
TGCGCCAGCAGCCTAACTAGAGATACGCAGTATTTT
>TRBJ2-5|TRBV19|TRBD2|NA
CASSPRLAGGVETQYF
TGTGCCAGTAGCCCCAGACTAGCGGGAGGGGTCGAGACCCAGTACTTC
>TRBJ2-3|TRBV11-2|NA|NA
CASSGGISTDTQYF
TGTGCCAGCAGCGGGGGTATTAGCACAGATACGCAGTATTTT
>TRBJ2-5|TRBV7-8|TRBD1|NA
CASSTYRDSLQETQYF
TGTGCCAGCAGCACTTACCGGGACAGCCTACAAGAGACCCAGTACTTC